This T cell receptor (beta chain) was sequenced for a study of cytomegalovirus exposure and HLA in healthy donors. Study conclusions and caveats: For most subjects, TCR beta sequences were reported to predict HLA-A and HLA-B alleles with accuracy.

As for this clone: What it binds is not known.

This PCR relied on a set of 60 Vbeta primers and 13 Jbeta primers. In the source study's methods: Approximately 11 million shared chains were among about 80 million unique TCR beta chains counted in a later analysis. The protocol was immunoSEQ multiplex PCR, while the TCRdb copy is restricted to in-frame clones and leaves out a portion. V and J calls and clone size follow that table, whereas D and trimming were derived from the DNA. The sample yields approximately 170,000 clones, 65% to 85% seen once. This CDR3 is 17 amino acids long. Germline loops: CDR1 MNHEY, CDR2 SMNVEV (reference sequence). The junction had 9 bases not matched to a gene; V was cut back by 4 bases and J by 7 bases.

The J gene is TRBJ2-1, the V gene TRBV27, with TRBD2 matching over 14 bases. Sequencing input: PBMCs. This clonotype was obtained from a male donor in good health and CMV-seronegative. The CDR3 nucleotides are TGTGCCAGCAGTTCCCCCGGGACTAGCGGGAGTTTAAATGAGCAGTTCTTC. This sequence encodes CASSSPGTSGSLNEQFF.